This TCR beta chain was sequenced during a study of PD-L1 blockade in urothelial cancer (dated by TCRdb to the late 2010s). In terms of the full investigation: Every patient began therapy at some point between 2013 and 2015 and was given atezolizumab 1,200 mg intravenously every 3 weeks. An ECOG performance status of 0 or 1 was recorded for the patients, and 0 to 3 prior chemotherapy regimens had been received by the patients. Progression-free survival longer than 6 months counted as durable clinical benefit, and TCR features were additionally tested against both progression-free and overall survival. In the same patients who had TCR sequencing, pretreatment tumors also underwent whole exome sequencing and RNA sequencing. Roughly 9 patients reached durable clinical benefit, while roughly 22 patients did not. Pretreatment blood TCR-seq was available for nearly 30 patients, at least one posttreatment blood collection was obtained for about 24 patients, and tumor TCR-seq was available for about 24 patients. TCR sequencing covered pretreatment tumor samples and matched, serially collected peripheral blood taken before and after atezolizumab treatment. The study, an exploratory multi-omic analysis, examined somatic, immune and clinical correlates of response to PD-L1 blockade with atezolizumab in urothelial cancer. About 85% of the 29 patients were males with bladder-origin urothelial cancer, and about 60% of the roughly 29 reported a prior smoking history. Blood samples were analyzed at 3 weeks after treatment start (second dose) and at 6 weeks after treatment start. Blood samples gave a median of about 130,000 T cells and 83,000 or so unique TCRs, with a median clonality of approximately 0.08.

The time point label here, explained by the study, means: pretreatment peripheral blood. A total of under 30 patients with locally advanced or metastatic urothelial carcinoma, treated at Memorial Sloan Kettering on a trial protocol, made up the cohort. Peripheral blood mononuclear cells were collected pretreatment and during treatment, with between 1 and 8 total time points obtained per patient. The Qiagen DNeasy Blood extraction kit was used to purify genomic DNA from total PBMCs and from tumor samples. PBMCs were collected pretreatment and during treatment and were isolated and stored as previously described. The CDR3 contains 14 residues, cysteine and phenylalanine counted. Only the CDR3 portion is preserved as DNA: 42 bases, with reading frame beginning at the first base. V and J lose 0 bases and 5 bases, and a span of 13 bases separates them. According to the germline V gene, CDR1 reads SQVTM and CDR2 reads ANQGSEA.

Paper-wide results and their limitations: Because the sample size was small (n ≈ 27) and many exploratory analyses were performed, the results are intended to be hypothesis-generating. Improved progression-free and overall survival was found to be associated with pretreatment peripheral blood TCR clonality below the median. At 3 weeks after the start of treatment, tumor-associated TCR clones in peripheral blood had expanded more in patients with durable benefit (n ≈ 24, p = 0.022).

With regard to this clone: Its antigen target is currently unknown. Base-call qualities are not available, and no considerably larger clone is one nucleotide away.

Synthetic TCR analog templates were spiked into each PCR so that absolute template abundance could be estimated from read counts. Using the immunoSEQ assay, TCRbeta CDR3 regions were amplified from genomic DNA with bias-controlled V and J gene primers. Rearranged TCRbeta segments were sequenced at approximately 20X coverage. In the original analysis: Sequencing errors were corrected by clustering and CDR3s were annotated against IMGT to assign V, D and J genes. Downstream analyses used only productive TCRbeta rearrangements, leaving out any out-of-frame or stop-codon sequences. Clonality was calculated as one minus the Shannon entropy normalized by the log of the number of unique productive sequences. Clones differing between time points or between blood and tumor were identified using Fisher's exact test with Benjamini-Hochberg correction, with an adjusted p below 0.01 applied as the threshold. TCRdb provides this immuneACCESS table in a form limited to in-frame rearrangements. Some clones are lacking; in checked studies, under half of them reflect an unresolved V gene, and why the rest are absent is not known. That table gives V, J and clone size, and the DNA gave D and trimming. Present in this sample are tens of thousands of clones, roughly 84% of which were seen just once. About 8.6% of the sample comes from the top ten.

This sample comprised PBMCs, obtained around atezolizumab (anti-PD-L1) treatment. The chain is assembled from TRBV29-1 and TRBJ2-5; TRBD2 is a possible D gene, resting on 6 matching bases. This sequence was found in a woman in her seventies with urothelial cancer. The nucleotide sequence is given as TGCAGCGTTGAAGACCCCGCGGGGAGGGAGACCCAGTACTTC. Its coded protein is CSVEDPAGRETQYF.